The 5 T cell receptor beta chains below come from one sample, sequenced in a study of blood T cell repertoires in COVID-19. Generated by immunoSEQ multiplex PCR, the TCRdb table keeps only in-frame clones and is missing some. In the table there are about 140,000 clones, 80% to 85% of which are singletons. Sequences were obtained from peripheral blood. The receptors were gathered from a human donor in a cohort sampled during active COVID-19.

This clone was picked up one time. The gene calls are TRBV9 and TRBJ2-5, with a tentative D call TRBD2 (6 bases). This CDR3 has 14 residues. Germline V CDR1 and CDR2: SGDLS, YYNGEE. Trimming left V 4 bases short and J 5 bases short, with 15 bases between. The CDR3 loop is CASSKSGGYETQYF. DNA of the CDR3: TGTGCCAGCAGCAAGTCAGGAGGGTATGAGACCCAGTACTTC.

This chain joins TRBV7-2 and TRBJ2-7; D is unclear. The ends were cut back, 5 bases at V and 6 bases at J, with 11 bases in the middle. The CDR3 loop spans 12 amino acids. CDR1 is SGHTA and CDR2 is FQGNSA in the germline V gene. The CDR3 spells CASSQPSGEQYF. DNA of the CDR3: TGTGCCAGCAGCCAGCCTAGTGGCGAGCAGTACTTC.

The rearrangement joins TRBV5-5 to TRBJ2-1, with 12 bases identical to TRBD2. The germline CDR1 and CDR2 sequences are SGHKS and YYEKEE (reference sequence). V lost 4 bases and J lost 9; bases outside the gene matches: 14. The CDR3 is 17 amino acids. This CDR3 reads CASSQRPLAGGPTEQFF. CDR3 nucleotides: TGTGCCAGCAGCCAAAGGCCTCTAGCGGGAGGGCCCACTGAGCAGTTCTTC. The full variable domain, in which reference TRBV5-5 and TRBJ2-1 provide the parts outside the CDR3, is DAGVTQSPTHLIKTRGQQVTLRCSPISGHKSVSWYQQVLGQGPQFIFQYYEKEERGRGNFPDRFSARQFPNYSSELNVNALLLGDSALYLCASSQRPLAGGPTEQFFGPGTRLTVL.

The chain is built from TRBV28 and TRBJ2-7, with TRBD1 matching 7 bases. This CDR3 spans 14 amino acids. Unmatched junction bases numbered 11, after V lost 7 bases and J lost 5 bases. Germline CDR1 reads MDHEN; CDR2 reads SYDVKM. The chain's CDR3 is CASTVKGQFHEQYF. CDR3 coding DNA: TGTGCCAGCACCGTGAAGGGACAGTTCCACGAGCAGTACTTC.

The chain's CDR3 is CSVRELNYGYTF. The DNA for the CDR3 is TGCAGCGTTCGAGAGTTAAACTATGGCTACACCTTC. The chain uses TRBV29-1 and TRBJ1-2, with D unresolved. Germline CDR1 is SQVTM and CDR2 is ANQGSEA. V lost 5 bases, J lost 2 bases, and 9 bases lay in between. The CDR3 has 12 amino acids.